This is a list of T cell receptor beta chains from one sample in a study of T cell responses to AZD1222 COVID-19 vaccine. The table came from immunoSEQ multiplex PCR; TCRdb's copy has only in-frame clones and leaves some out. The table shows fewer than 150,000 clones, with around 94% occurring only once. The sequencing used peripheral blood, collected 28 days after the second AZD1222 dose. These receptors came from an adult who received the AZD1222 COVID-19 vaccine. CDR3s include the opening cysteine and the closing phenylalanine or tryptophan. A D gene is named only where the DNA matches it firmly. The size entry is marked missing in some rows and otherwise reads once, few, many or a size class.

CDR3 DNA: TGTGCCAGCAGCTCCGACAGCCTGGGGGAAAAACTGTTTTTT
CDR3 protein: CASSSDSLGEKLFF
D gene: .
clone size: few
V gene: TRBV7-8
J gene: TRBJ1-4

CDR3 DNA: TGTGCCAGCAGCTTGCGGAACCTAGCGGAATATTACAATGAGCAGTTCTTC
CDR3 protein: CASSLRNLAEYYNEQFF
D gene: TRBD2
clone size: .
V gene: TRBV7-8
J gene: TRBJ2-1

CDR3 DNA: TGTGCCAGCAGCTTGGGCCGCGAAGCTTTCTTT
CDR3 protein: CASSLGREAFF
D gene: .
clone size: .
V gene: TRBV5-6
J gene: TRBJ1-1

CDR3 DNA: TGTGCCAGCAGCCCCGGGACCCCTAATCAGCCCCAGCATTTT
CDR3 protein: CASSPGTPNQPQHF
D gene: .
clone size: .
V gene: TRBV13
J gene: TRBJ1-5

CDR3 DNA: TGCAGCGTTTTTACCGGGACAGGGGACGTGGGCTACACCTTC
CDR3 protein: CSVFTGTGDVGYTF
D gene: TRBD1
clone size: .
V gene: TRBV29-1
J gene: TRBJ1-2

CDR3 DNA: TGTGCCAGCAGCGTCCACTTCGGACGAGGGGCGAACACTGAAGCTTTCTTT
CDR3 protein: CASSVHFGRGANTEAFF
D gene: .
clone size: .
V gene: TRBV9
J gene: TRBJ1-1

CDR3 DNA: TGTGCCAGCAGCCAAGTCGGGACAGGGGGCACTGAAGCTTTCTTT
CDR3 protein: CASSQVGTGGTEAFF
D gene: TRBD1
clone size: .
V gene: TRBV4-2
J gene: TRBJ1-1

CDR3 DNA: TGTGCCAGCAGGGAACAGGGTTATAGCAATCAGCCCCAGCATTTT
CDR3 protein: CASREQGYSNQPQHF
D gene: .
clone size: .
V gene: TRBV7-2
J gene: TRBJ1-5

CDR3 DNA: TGTGCCAGCTCCTCGGCCCTGAACACTGAAGCTTTCTTT
CDR3 protein: CASSSALNTEAFF
D gene: .
clone size: .
V gene: TRBV6-4
J gene: TRBJ1-1

CDR3 DNA: TGTGCCAGCAGCTTGGGGGAGGGAAAACTGTTTTTT
CDR3 protein: CASSLGEGKLFF
D gene: .
clone size: .
V gene: TRBV5-6
J gene: TRBJ1-4

CDR3 DNA: TGTGCCAGCAGCACTCAGGGGCAGCCCCAGCATTTT
CDR3 protein: CASSTQGQPQHF
D gene: .
clone size: .
V gene: TRBV3-1/TRBV3-2
J gene: TRBJ1-5

CDR3 DNA: TGCGCCAGCAGACCCACAGGGAACACTGAAGCTTTCTTT
CDR3 protein: CASRPTGNTEAFF
D gene: .
clone size: .
V gene: TRBV5-1
J gene: TRBJ1-1

CDR3 DNA: TGTGCCAGCAGCCAAGATCTGCGGGGGAATAGAAAGACCCAGTACTTC
CDR3 protein: CASSQDLRGNRKTQYF
D gene: TRBD2
clone size: .
V gene: TRBV14
J gene: TRBJ2-5

CDR3 DNA: TGTGCCAGCAGTTTTTCAGGGACCCACACTGAAGCTTTCTTT
CDR3 protein: CASSFSGTHTEAFF
D gene: .
clone size: .
V gene: TRBV27
J gene: TRBJ1-1

CDR3 DNA: TGTGCCAGCAGGCCTAACCAACAGGGGGACTATGGCTACACCTTC
CDR3 protein: CASRPNQQGDYGYTF
D gene: TRBD1
clone size: .
V gene: TRBV7-2
J gene: TRBJ1-2

CDR3 DNA: TGCGCCAGCAGCTTTGACTATACGGGCACAGATACGCAGTATTTT
CDR3 protein: CASSFDYTGTDTQYF
D gene: .
clone size: .
V gene: TRBV5-1
J gene: TRBJ2-3

CDR3 DNA: TGTGCCAGCAGTTTGGGGGAGCTCCAAGAGACCCAGTACTTC
CDR3 protein: CASSLGELQETQYF
D gene: .
clone size: .
V gene: TRBV28
J gene: TRBJ2-5

CDR3 DNA: TGTGCCAGCAGCCGCCGAGTGCTGGGAGAAAATGAGCAGTTCTTC
CDR3 protein: CASSRRVLGENEQFF
D gene: .
clone size: .
V gene: TRBV3-1/TRBV3-2
J gene: TRBJ2-1

CDR3 DNA: TGTGCCAGCAGTTACTCCCAGGGGGATGGCTACACCTTC
CDR3 protein: CASSYSQGDGYTF
D gene: TRBD1
clone size: .
V gene: TRBV6-5
J gene: TRBJ1-2